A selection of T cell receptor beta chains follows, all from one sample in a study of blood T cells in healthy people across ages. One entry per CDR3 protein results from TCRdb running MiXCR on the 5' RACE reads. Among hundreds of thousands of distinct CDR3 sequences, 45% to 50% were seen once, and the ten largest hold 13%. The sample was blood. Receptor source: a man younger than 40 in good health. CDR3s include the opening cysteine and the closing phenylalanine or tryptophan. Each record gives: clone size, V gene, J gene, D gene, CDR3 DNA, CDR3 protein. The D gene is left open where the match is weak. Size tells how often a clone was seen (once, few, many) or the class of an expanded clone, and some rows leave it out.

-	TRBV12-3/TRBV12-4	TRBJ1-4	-	TGTGCCAGCACCCGAGGGTCTGAAAAACTGTTTTTT	CASTRGSEKLFF
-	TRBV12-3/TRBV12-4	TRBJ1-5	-	TGTGCCAGCAGTTTGCACAATCAGCCCCAGCATTTT	CASSLHNQPQHF
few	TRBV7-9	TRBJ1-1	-	TGTGCCAGCAGCCCGGGAGGGTACACTGAAGCTTTCTTT	CASSPGGYTEAFF
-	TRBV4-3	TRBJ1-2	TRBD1	TGCGCCAGCAGCTACAGGGGGTACGACTATGGCTACACCTTC	CASSYRGYDYGYTF
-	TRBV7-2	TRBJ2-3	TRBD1	TGTGCCGGCAGCTTGGATGGGACAGATACAGATACGCAGTATTTT	CAGSLDGTDTDTQYF
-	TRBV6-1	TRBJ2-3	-	TGTGCCAGCAGTACCACTGGGACGGGGGACACAGATACGCAGTATTTT	CASSTTGTGDTDTQYF
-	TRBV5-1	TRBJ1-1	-	TGCGCCAGCAGCTCGGGATCGTCAGGGGCTAGAGCTTTCTTT	CASSSGSSGARAFF
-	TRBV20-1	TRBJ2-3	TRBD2	TGCAGTGCTAGATCTCCCCAGCGGGGTATCACAGATACGCAGTATTTT	CSARSPQRGITDTQYF
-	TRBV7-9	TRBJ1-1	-	TGTGCCAGCAGCATAGAGTCAGCGAACACTGAAGCTTTCTTT	CASSIESANTEAFF
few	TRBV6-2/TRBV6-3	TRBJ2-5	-	TGTGCCAGCAGAGACCCCCAACAGCTGGAGGAGACCCAGTACTTC	CASRDPQQLEETQYF
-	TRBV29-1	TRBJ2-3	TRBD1	TGCAGCGACCTAGGGACAGGGAAGACAGATACGCAGTATTTT	CSDLGTGKTDTQYF
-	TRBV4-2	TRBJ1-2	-	TGTGCCAGCAGCCAACGTCAGGACTATGGCTACACCTTC	CASSQRQDYGYTF
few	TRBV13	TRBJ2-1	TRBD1	TGTGCCAGCAGCATGACAGGGGGAATTTTCTACCCCAATGAGCAGTTCTTC	CASSMTGGIFYPNEQFF
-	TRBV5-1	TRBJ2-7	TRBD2	TGCGCCAGCAGCGATGGACTAGCGGGGCGCTCCTACGAGCAGTACTTC	CASSDGLAGRSYEQYF
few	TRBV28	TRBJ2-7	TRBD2	TGTGCCAGCTGTGGGGAGGGCGGACTAAGCTCCTACGAGCAGTACTTC	CASCGEGGLSSYEQYF
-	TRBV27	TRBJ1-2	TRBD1	TGTGCCAGCAGTTCCCACTCCAGGGGGGAGGCTAACTATGGCTACACCTTC	CASSSHSRGEANYGYTF
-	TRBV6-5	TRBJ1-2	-	TGTGCCAGCAGTTACTACCGGGGGGCCAACTATGGCTACACCTTC	CASSYYRGANYGYTF
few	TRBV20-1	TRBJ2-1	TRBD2	TGCAGTGCAACGGGACTAGCGGTCTCCTACAATGAGCAGTTCTTC	CSATGLAVSYNEQFF
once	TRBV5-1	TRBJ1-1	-	TGCGCCAGCAGCCCGGAGGGGCAGGGGCTTCCCACTGAAGTTTTCTTT	CASSPEGQGLPTEVFF
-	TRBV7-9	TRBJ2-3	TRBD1	TGTGCCAGCAGCTTAGGGGACAGGGGAATAACAGATACGCAGTATTTT	CASSLGDRGITDTQYF
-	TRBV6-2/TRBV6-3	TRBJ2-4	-	TGTGCCAGCAGTCCCCCGGTAGCAATGATTGTGGCCAAAAACATTCAGTACTTC	CASSPPVAMIVAKNIQYF
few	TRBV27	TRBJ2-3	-	TGTGCCAGCAGTTTAGGCTCCTATGACTCGCAGTATTTT	CASSLGSYDSQYF
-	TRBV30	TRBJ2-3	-	TGTGCCTGGACTACGGGGAGTATTTTAGAGGATACGCAGTATTTT	CAWTTGSILEDTQYF
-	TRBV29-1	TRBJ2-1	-	TGCAGCGTTGGGCCGGGGTTTGACAATGAGCAGTTCTTC	CSVGPGFDNEQFF
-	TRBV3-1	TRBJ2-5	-	TGTGCCAGCACCTTAGTTGGGGAGACCCAGTACTTC	CASTLVGETQYF
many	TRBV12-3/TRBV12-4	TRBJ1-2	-	TGTGCCAGCAGTCCGGGAGAATATGGCTACACCTTC	CASSPGEYGYTF
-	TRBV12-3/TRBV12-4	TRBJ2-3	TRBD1	TGTGCCAGCAGCTCCCCACAACGAGACAGGGGGCGAGATGCGCAGTATTTT	CASSSPQRDRGRDAQYF
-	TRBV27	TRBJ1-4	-	TGTGCCAGCAGTTTAGTTCCCCAGGGGTCAACTAATGAAAAACTGTTTTTT	CASSLVPQGSTNEKLFF
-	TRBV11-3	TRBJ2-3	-	TGTGCCAGCAGCTTCACCGGTCCTAGCACAGATACGCAGTATTTT	CASSFTGPSTDTQYF
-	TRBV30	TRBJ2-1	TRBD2	TGTGCCTGGAGCAGCGGGGGGGCCATCAATGAGCAGTTCTTC	CAWSSGGAINEQFF
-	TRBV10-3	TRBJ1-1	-	TGTGCCTCCGACAACGCGGGGAACACTGAAGCTTTCTTT	CASDNAGNTEAFF
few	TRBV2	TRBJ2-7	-	TGTGCCAGGGGAGGAGGGAGTGGGTACGAGCAGTACTTC	CARGGGSGYEQYF
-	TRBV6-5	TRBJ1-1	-	TGTGCCAGCAGCGATACAGGGAAGACCACTGAAGCTTTCTTT	CASSDTGKTTEAFF
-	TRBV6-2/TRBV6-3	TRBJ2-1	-	TGTGCCAGCAGTTACCCCCCTGAGCAGTTCTTC	CASSYPPEQFF
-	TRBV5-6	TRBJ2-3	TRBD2	TGTGCCAGCAACCGAGCGGGGCGAAGCACAGATACGCAGTATTTT	CASNRAGRSTDTQYF
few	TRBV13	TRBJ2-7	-	TGTGCCAGCAGCTTAAGGGGGTCTAGCGCCCACGAGCAGTACTTC	CASSLRGSSAHEQYF
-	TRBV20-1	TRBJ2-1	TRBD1	TGCAGTGCTACCGGACAGGGGACCTCTTTGTCCTACAATGAGCAGTTCTTC	CSATGQGTSLSYNEQFF
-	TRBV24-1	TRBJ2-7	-	TGTGCCACCAGTGATTTGCGACTCTGCTGCTCCTACGAGCAGTACTTC	CATSDLRLCCSYEQYF